This T cell receptor (beta chain) was recovered during a study of cytomegalovirus exposure and HLA in healthy donors. In the study overall: Per a later analysis, the roughly 700 first-cohort and over 90 validation repertoires shared one platform. Whole-study findings and limits: There were a few CMV-associated chains whose specificity for CMV antigens was confirmed in vitro. The study designated 150 or so TCR beta chains cytomegalovirus-associated.

There are 16 residues in the CDR3. In germline, CDR1 is LNHDA, CDR2 SQIVND (reference sequence). V dropped 3 bases and J dropped 1 base, with 10 bases sitting between them. A note on this clone: What it binds is unknown. In the same sample, other DNA sequences code for this CDR3.

Donors came from a validation cohort of some 110 subjects, distinct from the first 666-subject cohort. Clones were sequenced by immunoSEQ multiplex PCR, and TCRdb holds only the in-frame ones, with some missing. The sample carries 120,000 or so clones, 86% recorded once. The J gene is TRBJ2-6, the V gene TRBV19, with TRBD2 as a possible D gene (5 bases). This receptor was taken from a man aged 18 to 30 in good health and CMV-seronegative. Sequenced sample: PBMCs. The chain's CDR3 is CASSIFSGSGANVLTF. The CDR3 coding sequence is TGTGCCAGTAGTATTTTTTCGGGATCTGGGGCCAACGTCCTGACTTTC.